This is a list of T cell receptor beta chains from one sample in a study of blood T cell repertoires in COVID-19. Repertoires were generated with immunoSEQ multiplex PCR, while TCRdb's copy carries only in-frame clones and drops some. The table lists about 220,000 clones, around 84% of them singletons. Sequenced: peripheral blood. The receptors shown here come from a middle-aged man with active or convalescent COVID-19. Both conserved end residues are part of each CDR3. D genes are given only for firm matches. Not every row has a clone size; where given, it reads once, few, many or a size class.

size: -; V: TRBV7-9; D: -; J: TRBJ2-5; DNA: TGTGCCAGCAGGGGCCCGGGGGTTAGAGGAGAGACCCAGTACTTC; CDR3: CASRGPGVRGETQYF
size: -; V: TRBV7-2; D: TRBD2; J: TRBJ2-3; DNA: TGTGCCAGCAGCACCCGGACTAGCGGGGGGGCCGAGGCAGATACGCAGTATTTT; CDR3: CASSTRTSGGAEADTQYF
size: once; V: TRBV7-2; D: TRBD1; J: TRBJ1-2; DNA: TGTGCCAGCAGCTTCAGTCAGGGGGCGCTGGACTACACCTTC; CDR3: CASSFSQGALDYTF
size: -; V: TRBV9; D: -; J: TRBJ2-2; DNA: TGTGCCAGCAAGGAGGGCAACACCGGGGAGCTGTTTTTT; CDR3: CASKEGNTGELFF
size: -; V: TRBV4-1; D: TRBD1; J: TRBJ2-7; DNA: TGCGCCAGCAGCCAAGGGGGGCGGACAGGGGTCCACGAGCAGTACTTC; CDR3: CASSQGGRTGVHEQYF
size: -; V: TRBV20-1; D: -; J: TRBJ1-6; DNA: TGCAGTGCTTTACAGGGTTCACCCCTCCACTTT; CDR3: CSALQGSPLHF
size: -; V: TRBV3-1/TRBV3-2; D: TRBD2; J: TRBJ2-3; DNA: TGTGCCAGCAGCCCAAGGGTAGCGGGGCGCACAGATACGCAGTATTTT; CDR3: CASSPRVAGRTDTQYF
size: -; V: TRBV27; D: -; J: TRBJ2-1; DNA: TGTGCCAGCAGTTTAACGGGGTACAATGAGCAGTTCTTC; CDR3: CASSLTGYNEQFF
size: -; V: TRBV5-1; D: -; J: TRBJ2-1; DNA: TGCGCCAGCAGCTTGGCCGTCTACAATGAGCAGTTCTTC; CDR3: CASSLAVYNEQFF
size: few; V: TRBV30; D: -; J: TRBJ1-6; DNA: TGTGCCTGGAGTGGAAGCGGCAGGGAGGAATCACCCCTCCACTTT; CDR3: CAWSGSGREESPLHF
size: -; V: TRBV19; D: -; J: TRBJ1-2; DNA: TGTGCCAGTAGTATGTATGGTCCTTTGCAGGGTATAACCGGCTACACCTTC; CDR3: CASSMYGPLQGITGYTF
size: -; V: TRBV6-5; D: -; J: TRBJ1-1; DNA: TGTGCCAGCAGTCCGATTGGAGCATCCGCTGAAGCTTTCTTT; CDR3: CASSPIGASAEAFF
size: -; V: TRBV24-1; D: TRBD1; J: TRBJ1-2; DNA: TGTGCCACCAGTGATGGACAGGGCTATGGCTACACCTTC; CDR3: CATSDGQGYGYTF
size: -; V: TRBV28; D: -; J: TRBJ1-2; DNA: TGTGCCAGCAGTTTATTGATCGGAGGGGGGGACGGTGGCTACACCTTC; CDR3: CASSLLIGGGDGGYTF
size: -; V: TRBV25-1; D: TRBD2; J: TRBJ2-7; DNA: TGTGCCAGCAGAGATTTAGCGGGTACCTACGAGCAGTACTTC; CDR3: CASRDLAGTYEQYF
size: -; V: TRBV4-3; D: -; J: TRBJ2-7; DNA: TGCGCCAGCAGCCAAGATCGACTAGTCTCCTACGAGCAGTACTTC; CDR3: CASSQDRLVSYEQYF
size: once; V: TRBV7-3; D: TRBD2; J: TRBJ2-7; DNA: TGTGCCAGCAGCGGGAGACTAGCGCTGAGCTCCTACGAGCAGTACTTC; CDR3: CASSGRLALSSYEQYF
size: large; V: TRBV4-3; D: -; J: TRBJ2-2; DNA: TGCGCCAGCAGCCAAGATTTAGGGGGAGTGAACACCGGGGAGCTGTTTTTT; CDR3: CASSQDLGGVNTGELFF
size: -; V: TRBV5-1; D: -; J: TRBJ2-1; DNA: TGCGCCAGCAGCTTAGGACAGATCTCCTACAATGAGCAGTTCTTC; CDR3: CASSLGQISYNEQFF
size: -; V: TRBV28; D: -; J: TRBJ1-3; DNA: TGTGCCAGCAGTTTATTAGCAGCTAGCTCTGGAAACACCATATATTTT; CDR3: CASSLLAASSGNTIYF
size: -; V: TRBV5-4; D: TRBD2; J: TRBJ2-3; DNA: TGTGCCAGCAGCCCCGGGACTAGCGGGCGCTATACGCAGTATTTT; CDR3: CASSPGTSGRYTQYF
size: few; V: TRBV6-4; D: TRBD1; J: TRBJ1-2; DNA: TGTGCCAGCAGTGAGAGGACAGGGGGCGATCGTGGCTACACCTTC; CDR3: CASSERTGGDRGYTF
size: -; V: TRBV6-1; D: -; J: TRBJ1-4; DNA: TGTGCCAGCAGTGAAACAGAGAATGAAAAACTGTTTTTT; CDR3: CASSETENEKLFF
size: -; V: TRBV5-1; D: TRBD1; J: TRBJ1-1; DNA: TGCGCCAGCAGCTTGGGCAATACAGGGGACACTGAAGCTTTCTTT; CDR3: CASSLGNTGDTEAFF
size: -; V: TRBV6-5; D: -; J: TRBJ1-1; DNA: TGTGCCAGCAGGCGGGACGGCCTCACTGAAGCTTTCTTT; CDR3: CASRRDGLTEAFF
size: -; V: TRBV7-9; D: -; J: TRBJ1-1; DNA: TGTGCCAGCAGCCCTCCCAGGGTCATGAACACTGAAGCTTTCTTT; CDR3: CASSPPRVMNTEAFF
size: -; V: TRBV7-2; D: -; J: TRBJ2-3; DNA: TGTGCCAGCAGCTTAGACGGGACAACCGGAGGAAATACGCAGTATTTT; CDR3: CASSLDGTTGGNTQYF
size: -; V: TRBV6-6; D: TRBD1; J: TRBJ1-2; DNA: TGTGCCAGCAGTCCCGGGACAGGGCGTATCTATGGCTACACCTTC; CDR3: CASSPGTGRIYGYTF
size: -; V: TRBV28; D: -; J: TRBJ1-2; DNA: TGTGCCAGCAGGGGGGGAGACTATGGCTACACCTTC; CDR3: CASRGGDYGYTF
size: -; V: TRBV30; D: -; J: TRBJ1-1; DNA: TGTGCCTGGAGCACCTTAAGGTCCAGGGGAACTGAAGCTTTCTTT; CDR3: CAWSTLRSRGTEAFF
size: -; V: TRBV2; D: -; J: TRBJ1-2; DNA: TGTGCCAGCGAGGATCCGGGGAGGGTCTATGGCTACACCTTC; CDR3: CASEDPGRVYGYTF
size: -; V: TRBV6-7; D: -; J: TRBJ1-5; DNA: TGTGCCAGCAGTTACTCCCAGGGAGGTCAGCCCCAGCATTTT; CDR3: CASSYSQGGQPQHF
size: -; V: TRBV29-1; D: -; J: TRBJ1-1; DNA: TGCAGCACTCTTGCCCAGGTCCCCGGAACTTTCTTT; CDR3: CSTLAQVPGTFF
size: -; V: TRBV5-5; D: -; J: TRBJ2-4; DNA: TGTGCCAGCAGCTTGGAAGCTACTGACAAAAACATTCAGTACTTC; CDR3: CASSLEATDKNIQYF
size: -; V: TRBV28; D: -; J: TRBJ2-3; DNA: TGTGCCAGCGGACAACTTAGCACAGATACGCAGTATTTT; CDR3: CASGQLSTDTQYF
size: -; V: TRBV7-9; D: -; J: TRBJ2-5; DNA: TGTGCCAGCAGCCCCGGGGCTAGCGCAGACCAAGAGACCCAGTACTTC; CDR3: CASSPGASADQETQYF
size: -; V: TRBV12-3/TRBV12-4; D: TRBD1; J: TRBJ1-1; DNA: TGTGCCAGCAGTGGCGGACAGGGAAGGAGGGCTTTCTTT; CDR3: CASSGGQGRRAFF
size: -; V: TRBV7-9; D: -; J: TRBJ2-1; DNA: TGTGCCAGCAGCGCACAGGGATATGAGCAGTTCTTC; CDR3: CASSAQGYEQFF
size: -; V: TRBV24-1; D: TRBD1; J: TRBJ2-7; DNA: TGTGCCACCAGTGACGGGACAGCTAACGAGCAGTACTTC; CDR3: CATSDGTANEQYF
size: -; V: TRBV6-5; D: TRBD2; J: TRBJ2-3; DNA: TGTGCCAGCAAGCAGGCTAGCGGAAACACAGATACGCAGTATTTT; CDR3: CASKQASGNTDTQYF
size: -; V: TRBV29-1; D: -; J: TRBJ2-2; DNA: TGCAGCGTTGAAGAGAGAAAAACAGAGGAGCTGTTTTTT; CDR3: CSVEERKTEELFF
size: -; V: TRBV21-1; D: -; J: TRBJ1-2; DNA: TGTGCCAGCAGCAAAGGAAATGCGGGCCCAGCTGGGGACTATGGCTACACCTTC; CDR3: CASSKGNAGPAGDYGYTF